This TCR beta chain was captured in a study of response to subunit inactivated influenza vaccine. Of note for this clonotype: As yet, its antigen is unknown.

Germline V CDR1 and CDR2: MGHDK, SYGVNS. The CDR3 runs to 16 residues. The V gene lost 8 bases and the J gene lost 1 base, with 20 bases spanning the gap. TCRdb analysed the RT-PCR reads with MiXCR anew, one entry per CDR3 protein. The table lists 500,000 or so distinct CDR3 sequences, about 15% of them singletons. The study, taken as a whole, reports: With each seasonal influenza vaccination, the authors suggested, few new T cells are recruited.

The source was CD4+ T cells sorted from PBMCs, collected about 24 months after vaccination. This TCR was sampled from a man aged 50-75 years who received an inactivated influenza vaccine. V gene TRBV25-1 combines with J gene TRBJ1-1; D is ambiguous. Written as DNA, the CDR3 is TGTGCCAGCGCACCCGGGCTTGGCGAGGGGAACACTGAAGCTTTCTTT. This encodes CASAPGLGEGNTEAFF.